The following is a T cell receptor (beta chain) sequence with its context. These data come from a study of T cells after somatic rescue of genetic block. Libraries were prepared by immunoSEQ multiplex PCR; TCRdb keeps only in-frame clonotypes and omits some of them. Of 9,500 to 15,000 clones in the sample, around 72% were seen once. The V and J ends lost 4 bases and 8 bases respectively, with 11 bases between them. Germline-derived CDR1 and CDR2 are SGHDN and FVKESK. The CDR3 has 13 residues. The chain carries TRBV14 and TRBJ1-4; D is ambiguous. The sequenced sample consisted of peripheral blood mononuclear cells (PBMCs). This TCR came from a boy aged 10-17 years. CDR3 nucleotides: TGTGCCAGCAGCCTAAGAAGGGCCGAAAAACTGTTTTTT. It yields the protein CASSLRRAEKLFF.